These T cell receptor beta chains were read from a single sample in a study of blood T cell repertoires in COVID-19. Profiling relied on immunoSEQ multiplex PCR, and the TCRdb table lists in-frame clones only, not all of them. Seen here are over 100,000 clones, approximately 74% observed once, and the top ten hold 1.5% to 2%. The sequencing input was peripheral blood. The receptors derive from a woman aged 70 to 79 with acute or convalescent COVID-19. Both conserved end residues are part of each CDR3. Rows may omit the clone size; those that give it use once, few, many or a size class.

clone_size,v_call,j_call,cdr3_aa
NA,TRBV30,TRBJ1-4,CAWSGQNNEKLFF
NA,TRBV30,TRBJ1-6,CAWSVQGSSPLHF
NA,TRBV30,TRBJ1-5,CAWNTGTGSNQPQHF
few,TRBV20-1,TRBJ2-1,CSASRSGRFNEQFF
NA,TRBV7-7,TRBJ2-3,CASSLGREGTDTQYF
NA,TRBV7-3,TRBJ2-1,CASSLLAGIHNEQFF
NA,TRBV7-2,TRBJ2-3,CASSRDFDTQYF
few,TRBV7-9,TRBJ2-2,CASSPSTGRAGELFF
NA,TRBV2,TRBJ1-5,CASSDGGADQPQHF
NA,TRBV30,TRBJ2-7,CAWRQGVGTGDEQYF
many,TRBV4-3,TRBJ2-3,CASSQDRSTTTDTQYF
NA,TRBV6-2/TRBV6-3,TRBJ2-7,CASSKEGGGLTYEQYF
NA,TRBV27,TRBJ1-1,CASSLNRGEAFF
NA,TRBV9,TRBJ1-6,CASSVGAGGENSPLHF
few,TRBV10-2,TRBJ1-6,CASSEPARGKSPLHF
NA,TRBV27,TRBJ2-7,CASKSTSGGAGEQYF
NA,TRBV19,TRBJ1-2,CASRQGFVGYTF
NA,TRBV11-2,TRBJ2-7,CASSLDWGGSTYEQYF
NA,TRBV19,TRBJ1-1,CASSPGIGRITEAFF
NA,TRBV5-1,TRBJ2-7,CASSPGGQGTYEQYF
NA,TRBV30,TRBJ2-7,CAWSRVDYEQYF
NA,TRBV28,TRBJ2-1,CATFGQDYNEQFF
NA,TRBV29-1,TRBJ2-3,CSVAAGRTDTQYF
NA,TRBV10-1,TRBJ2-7,CASSEGLTYEQYF
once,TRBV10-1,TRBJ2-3,CASSESQLATQYF
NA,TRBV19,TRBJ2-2,CASSIGGGRNTGELFF
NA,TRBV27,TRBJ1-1,CASSPTGIHAEAFF
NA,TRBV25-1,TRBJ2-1,CASSEARTSGRGQFF
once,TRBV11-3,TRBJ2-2,CASSQGGGNTGELFF
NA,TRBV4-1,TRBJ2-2,CASSQGQGANTGELFF
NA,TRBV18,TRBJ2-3,CASSPLARGVGTDTQYF
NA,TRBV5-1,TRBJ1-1,CASSEPTGVNTEAFF
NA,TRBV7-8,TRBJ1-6,CASSPDRATSPLHF
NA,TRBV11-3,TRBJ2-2,CASSPGTRAGELFF
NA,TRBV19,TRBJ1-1,CASRPLDRGTEAFF
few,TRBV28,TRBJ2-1,CASSTPLSGSVYNEQFF
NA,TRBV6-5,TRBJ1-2,CASSYSRTGPGYTF
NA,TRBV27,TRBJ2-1,CASSFDRYNEQFF
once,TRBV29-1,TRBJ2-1,CSVEGTISYNEQFF
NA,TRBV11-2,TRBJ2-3,CASILEGAGYLSTDTQYF
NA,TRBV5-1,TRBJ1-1,CASRGTRLNTEAFF
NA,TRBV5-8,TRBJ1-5,CASSPGQGNQPQHF
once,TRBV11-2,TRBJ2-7,CASSPVMWTGTYEQYF
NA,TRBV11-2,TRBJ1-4,CASSLLGQVGEKLFF
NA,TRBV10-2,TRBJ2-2,CASNEGAANTGELFF
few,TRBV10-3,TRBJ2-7,CAISDPRQAEQYF
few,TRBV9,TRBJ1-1,CASSVGPGMNTEAFF
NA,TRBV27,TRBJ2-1,CASSLIRNLYNEQFF
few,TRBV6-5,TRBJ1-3,CASSYSRRGGNTIYF
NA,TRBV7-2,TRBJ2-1,CASSKVRDNEQFF
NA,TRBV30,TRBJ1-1,CAWSGTGGMAEAFF
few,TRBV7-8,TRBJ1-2,CASSIRSRDRGYTF